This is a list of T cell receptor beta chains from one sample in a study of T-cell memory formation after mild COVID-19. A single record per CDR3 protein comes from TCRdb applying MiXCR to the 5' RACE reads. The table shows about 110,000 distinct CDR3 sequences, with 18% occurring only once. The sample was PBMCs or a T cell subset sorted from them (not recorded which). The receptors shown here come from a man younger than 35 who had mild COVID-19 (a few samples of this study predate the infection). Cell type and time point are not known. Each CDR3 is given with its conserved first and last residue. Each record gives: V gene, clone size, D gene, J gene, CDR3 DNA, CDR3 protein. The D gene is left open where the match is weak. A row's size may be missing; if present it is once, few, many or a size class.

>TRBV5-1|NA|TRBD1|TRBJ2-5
TGCGCCAGCGCAGAGACAGGGACCTCCCAAGAGACCCAGTACTTC
CASAETGTSQETQYF
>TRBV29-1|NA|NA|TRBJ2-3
TGCAGCGTGGCTTTTTATGGGGCTGGAGATACGCAGTATTTT
CSVAFYGAGDTQYF
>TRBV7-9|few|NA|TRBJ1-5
TGTGCCAGCAGCCAGATACAACAGGGCTTTAGCAATCAGCCCCAGCATTTT
CASSQIQQGFSNQPQHF
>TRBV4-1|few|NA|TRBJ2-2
TGCGCCAGCAGCCCCGCCGACTATAACACCGGGGAGCTGTTTTTT
CASSPADYNTGELFF
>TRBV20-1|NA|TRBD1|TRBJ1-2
TGCAGTGCTAGAGGAATCGACAGGGAGAACTATGGCTACACCTTC
CSARGIDRENYGYTF
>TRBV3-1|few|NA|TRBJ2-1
TGTGCCAGCAGCCCCCTAGGCGGACGTGAGCAGTTCTTC
CASSPLGGREQFF
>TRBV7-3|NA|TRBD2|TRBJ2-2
TGTGCCAGCAGCCCGGGGACTAGCTACGGGGAGCTGTTTTTT
CASSPGTSYGELFF
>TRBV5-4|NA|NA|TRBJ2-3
TGTGCCACCGCACTAGGGTCCTCCACAGATACGCAGTATTTT
CATALGSSTDTQYF
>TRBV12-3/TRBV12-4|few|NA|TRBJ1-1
TGTGCCAGCAGTTTCGGGGGGGTTGGCACTGAAGCTTTCTTT
CASSFGGVGTEAFF
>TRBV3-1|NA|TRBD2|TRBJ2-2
TGTGCCAGCAGCCCTAAACCGGGACTAGCGGGGGGCACGATCGGGGAGCTGTTTTTT
CASSPKPGLAGGTIGELFF
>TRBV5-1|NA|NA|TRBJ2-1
TGCGCCAGCAGCGGCGGCGATGAGCAGTTCTTC
CASSGGDEQFF
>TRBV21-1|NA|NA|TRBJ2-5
TGTGCCAGCAGCAAAGCCAGGGCGGGAGAGACCCAGTACTTC
CASSKARAGETQYF
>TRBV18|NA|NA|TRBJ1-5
TGTGCCAGCTCACCACCGGGGCAGACTAGCAATCAGCCCCAGCATTTT
CASSPPGQTSNQPQHF
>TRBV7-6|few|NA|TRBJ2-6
TGTGCCAGCAGCTTTCAGGCTGCCGGGGCCAACGTCCTGACTTTC
CASSFQAAGANVLTF
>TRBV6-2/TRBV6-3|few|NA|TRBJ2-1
TGTGCCAGCAGTTACTGGATGGAGTCAGGGCAGTTCTTC
CASSYWMESGQFF
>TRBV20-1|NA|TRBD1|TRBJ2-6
TGCAGTGCTTACACAGGGGCTGGGGCCAACGTCCTGACTTTC
CSAYTGAGANVLTF
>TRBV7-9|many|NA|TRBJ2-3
TGTGCCAGCAGCTTAGCCACCCACACAGATACGCAGTATTTT
CASSLATHTDTQYF
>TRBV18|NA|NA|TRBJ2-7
TGTGCCAGCTCACCATCCCAGACTCTCTACGAGCAGTACTTC
CASSPSQTLYEQYF
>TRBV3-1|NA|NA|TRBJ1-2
TGTGCCAGCAGCCACACAGACCCCTATGGCTACACCTTC
CASSHTDPYGYTF
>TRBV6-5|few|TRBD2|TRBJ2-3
TGTGCCAGCAGGACCGTAGCGGGGGGTAGCACAGATACGCAGTATTTT
CASRTVAGGSTDTQYF
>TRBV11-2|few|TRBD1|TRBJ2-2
TGTGCCAGCAGCTCAATACAGGGGACCGGGGAGCTGTTTTTT
CASSSIQGTGELFF
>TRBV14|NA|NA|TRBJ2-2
TGTGCCAGCAGCCAAGACGGAAGAGTCACCGGGGAGCTGTTTTTT
CASSQDGRVTGELFF
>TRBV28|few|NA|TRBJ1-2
TGTGCCAGCAGTTCCTCGGTACAGACAGGTCGGGCTGGCTACACCTTC
CASSSSVQTGRAGYTF
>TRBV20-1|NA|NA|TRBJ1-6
TGCAGTGCCGCCGCCGGCAGGGAGGGTTCACCCCTCCACTTT
CSAAAGREGSPLHF
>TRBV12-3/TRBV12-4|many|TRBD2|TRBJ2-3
TGTGCCAGCAGCATAGCGGGGACTCTCACCGATACGCAGTATTTT
CASSIAGTLTDTQYF
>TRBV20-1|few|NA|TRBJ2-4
TGCAGCTCTAGCCTGGGGGACATTCAGTACTTC
CSSSLGDIQYF
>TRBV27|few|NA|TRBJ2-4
TGTGCCAGCAGTTTATCCGGGGCTTGGGCAGGAAACATTCAGTACTTC
CASSLSGAWAGNIQYF
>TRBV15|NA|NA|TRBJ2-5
TGTGCCACCAGCAGACGGACAGGCGGGGGGATGATGGAGACCCAGTGCTTC
CATSRRTGGGMMETQCF
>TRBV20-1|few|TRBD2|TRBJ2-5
TGCAGTGCTCCGAACGGGGGGTTACTACAGACCCAGTACTTC
CSAPNGGLLQTQYF
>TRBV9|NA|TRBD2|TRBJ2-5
TGTGCCAGCAGCGTAGGCGGGGGGGCCTGGGAGACCCAGTACTTC
CASSVGGGAWETQYF
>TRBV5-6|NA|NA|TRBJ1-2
TGTGCCAGCAGATTTACAGGGAGCTATGGCTACACCTTC
CASRFTGSYGYTF
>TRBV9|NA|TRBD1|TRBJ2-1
TGTGCCAGCAGGGGTTCTGGACAGGGAGGAAATGAGCAGTTCTTC
CASRGSGQGGNEQFF
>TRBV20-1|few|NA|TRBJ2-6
TGCAGTGGGGGTCAGGGCTCTGGGGCCAACGTCCTGACTTTC
CSGGQGSGANVLTF
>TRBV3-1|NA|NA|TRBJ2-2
TGTGCCAGCAGCCAAGGAGTCGGGGAGCTGTTTTTT
CASSQGVGELFF
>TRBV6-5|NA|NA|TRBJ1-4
TGTGCCAGCAGCCCATACCCCGGGATAACTAATGAAAAACTGTTTTTT
CASSPYPGITNEKLFF
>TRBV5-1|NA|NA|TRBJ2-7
TGCGCCAGCAGCCCTTCTGGGTTGTCCTACGAGCAGTACTTC
CASSPSGLSYEQYF
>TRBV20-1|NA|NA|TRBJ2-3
TGCAGTGCTAGACCCCACCCTTTTATTGTGTGGCAGTATTTT
CSARPHPFIVWQYF
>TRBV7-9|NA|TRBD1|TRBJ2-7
TGTGCCAGCAGCGCAACAGGGGGCGCACGGGACTTC
CASSATGGARDF
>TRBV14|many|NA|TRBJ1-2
TGTGCCAGCAGCCAAGATCAGGAGTGGAACTATGGCTACACCTTC
CASSQDQEWNYGYTF
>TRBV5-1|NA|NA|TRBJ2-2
TGCGCCAGCAGCTTAGGGCCCCGGGTGAACACCGGGGAGCTGTTTTTT
CASSLGPRVNTGELFF
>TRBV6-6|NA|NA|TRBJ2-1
TGTGCCAGCTCCCCTCGGGACTCGCAGTTCTTC
CASSPRDSQFF